The clone carrying this T cell receptor (beta chain) was detected a few times. The target antigen is unknown. cDNA synthesis used the whole RNA isolate, giving expressed TCRB sequences. Assay: immunoSEQ multiplex PCR; the TCRdb copy retains only in-frame clones and omits some. The sample includes roughly 240,000 clones, roughly an eighth of them seen just once. The germline CDR1 and CDR2 sequences are MNHNY and SVGAGI (reference sequence). Germline trimming cut 3 bases from V and 1 base from J; bases unmatched to any gene: 2. There are 14 residues in the CDR3. This record comes from a study of beta chain features in type 1 diabetes. Study-level findings and limits: More deletions and fewer insertions at VDJ junctions were seen in type 1 diabetes patients.

Input material: naive CD4+ T cells from blood. This clonotype was sampled from a woman in her thirties or forties in good health. This chain joins TRBV6-6 and TRBJ2-5, with 7 bases matching TRBD2. The CDR3 DNA is TGTGCCAGCAGTTATCAGCGGGGCCAAGAGACCCAGTACTTC. This translates into CASSYQRGQETQYF.